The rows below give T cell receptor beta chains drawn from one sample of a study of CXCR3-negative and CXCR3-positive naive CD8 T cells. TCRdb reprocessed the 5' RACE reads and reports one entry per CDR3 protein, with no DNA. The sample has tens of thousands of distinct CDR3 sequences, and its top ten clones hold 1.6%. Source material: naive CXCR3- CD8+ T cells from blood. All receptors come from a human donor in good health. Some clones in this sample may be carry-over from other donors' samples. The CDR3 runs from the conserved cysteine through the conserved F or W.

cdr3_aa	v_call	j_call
CSVESGTSAINEQFF	TRBV29-1	TRBJ2-1
CASSVVGTGKTEAFF	TRBV9	TRBJ1-1
CASNGTPRTEQYF	TRBV5-6	TRBJ2-7
CASSDTGINTEAFF	TRBV6-6	TRBJ1-1
CSVEALAGTGAYEQYF	TRBV29-1	TRBJ2-7
CASGEGTITEAFF	TRBV9	TRBJ1-1
CASSPNTGTGFQAFF	TRBV3-1	TRBJ1-1
CASRLHPRGRISGTGELFF	TRBV6-5	TRBJ2-2
CASSYVGRRVRVLCTDTQYF	TRBV6-8	TRBJ2-3
CASSFEGGGSYEQYF	TRBV5-1	TRBJ2-7
CASSLAVSDPYEQYF	TRBV5-1	TRBJ2-7
CSVQLAGVQETQYF	TRBV29-1	TRBJ2-5
CASSVFLEGPNEKLFF	TRBV6-6	TRBJ1-4
CASSFWQEPRNEQFF	TRBV12-3/TRBV12-4	TRBJ2-5
CSVGRGSYNEQFF	TRBV29-1	TRBJ2-1
CASRQTGGRETQYF	TRBV28	TRBJ2-5
CSVIRATGELFF	TRBV29-1	TRBJ2-2
CASSFFRGAYEQYF	TRBV28	TRBJ2-7
CASNNPGKYTDTQYF	TRBV7-9	TRBJ2-3
CASTPDGPTGELFF	TRBV12-3/TRBV12-4	TRBJ2-2
CASSSWSDPTGELFF	TRBV7-9	TRBJ2-2
CASSFSRDSSTEAFF	TRBV7-2	TRBJ1-1
CASSPPGDARANYGYTF	TRBV4-1	TRBJ1-2
CASSPRLASSYEQYF	TRBV7-3	TRBJ2-7
CASSSPGGRDIQYF	TRBV7-2	TRBJ2-4
CASSLTAHPSGANVLTF	TRBV28	TRBJ2-6
CASSPGQNSYEQYF	TRBV4-1	TRBJ2-7
CASSFIRDRGAYNEQFF	TRBV7-3	TRBJ2-1
CASSFASGGQIGELFF	TRBV7-3	TRBJ2-2
CASSLAPAGAEQYF	TRBV11-2	TRBJ2-7
CASSSGLAGVYEQYF	TRBV28	TRBJ2-7
CAGHIRGPGGGYNEQFF	TRBV7-7	TRBJ2-1